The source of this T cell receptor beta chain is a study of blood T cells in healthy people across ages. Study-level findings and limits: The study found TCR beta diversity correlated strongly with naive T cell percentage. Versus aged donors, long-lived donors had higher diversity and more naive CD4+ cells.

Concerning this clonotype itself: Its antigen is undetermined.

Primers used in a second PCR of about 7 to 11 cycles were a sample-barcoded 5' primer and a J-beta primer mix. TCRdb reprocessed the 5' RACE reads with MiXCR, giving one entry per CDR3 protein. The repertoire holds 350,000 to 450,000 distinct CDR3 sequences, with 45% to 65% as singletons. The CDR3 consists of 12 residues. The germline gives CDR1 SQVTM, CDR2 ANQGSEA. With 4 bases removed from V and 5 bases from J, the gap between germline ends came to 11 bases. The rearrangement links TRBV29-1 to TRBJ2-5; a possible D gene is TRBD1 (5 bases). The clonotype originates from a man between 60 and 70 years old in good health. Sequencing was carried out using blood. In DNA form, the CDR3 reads TGCAGCGTTGTGCCAGGGCTGGAGACCCAGTACTTC. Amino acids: CSVVPGLETQYF.